A selection of T cell receptor beta chains follows, all from one sample in a study of blood T cells in healthy people across ages. TCRdb reanalysed the 5' RACE reads using MiXCR and keeps one entry per CDR3 protein. There are about 1.4 million distinct CDR3 sequences in the sample; roughly 64% occur only once, and approximately 7% lies in the top ten. The sample was blood. These TCRs come from a man younger than 35 in good health. Each CDR3 is given with its conserved first and last residue. D genes are given only for firm matches. Expanded clones get a size class; other rows say once, few or many, or leave the size out.

D,J,V,size,DNA,CDR3
-,TRBJ2-4,TRBV7-2,-,TGTGCCAGCAGCTTAGCGCGAATGGCCGCGGGAGCCAAAAACATTCAGTACTTC,CASSLARMAAGAKNIQYF
TRBD1,TRBJ1-1,TRBV7-9,-,TGTGCCAGCAGCTGGCGGGACAGGGGGACTGAAGCTTTCTTT,CASSWRDRGTEAFF
-,TRBJ1-1,TRBV29-1,few,TGCAGCTCACAGGCTTTGAACACTGAAGCTTTCTTT,CSSQALNTEAFF
-,TRBJ2-3,TRBV6-1,-,TGTGCCGGACCCACCATGAAAACGCAGTATTTT,CAGPTMKTQYF
TRBD2,TRBJ2-7,TRBV4-3,-,TGCGCCAGCAGCCAAATTCTGACTAGCGGGGGAGATGAGCAGTACTTC,CASSQILTSGGDEQYF
TRBD1,TRBJ2-7,TRBV4-3,-,TGCGCCAGCAGCCAAGAGTCAGGGGGAATTAGCCAGCAGTACTTC,CASSQESGGISQQYF
-,TRBJ1-5,TRBV6-6,-,TGTGCCAGCAGACCCGTCAAGCATCAGCCCCAGCATTTT,CASRPVKHQPQHF
-,TRBJ2-7,TRBV29-1,-,TGCAGCGTCGGACTACGCCTCTCCTACAATGAGCAGTACTTC,CSVGLRLSYNEQYF
-,TRBJ1-4,TRBV10-2,-,TGCGCCAGCAGTGAGTCGAGACAGGATAATGAAAAACTGTTTTTT,CASSESRQDNEKLFF
-,TRBJ2-1,TRBV10-3,-,TGTGCCATCAGTGAGCGGGGCTTCGAGACCCAGTTCTTC,CAISERGFETQFF
TRBD2,TRBJ2-1,TRBV15,-,TGTGCCACCAGCAGAGATTTTGGGCGGGGGGAGTTCAATGAGCAGTTCTTC,CATSRDFGRGEFNEQFF
TRBD1,TRBJ2-1,TRBV3-1,-,TGTGCCAGCAGCCACGTTGACAGGGGATCCATTCAGTTCTTC,CASSHVDRGSIQFF
TRBD1,TRBJ1-2,TRBV4-1,few,TGCGCCAGCAGCCAAGATGGAACAGGGGACTATGGCTACACCTTC,CASSQDGTGDYGYTF
-,TRBJ2-7,TRBV29-1,-,TGCAGCGTTGAAGGGCTTACTTTAGAGCAGTACTTC,CSVEGLTLEQYF
-,TRBJ2-1,TRBV5-1,-,TGCGCCAGCAGCTTGGAGATAGATGAGCAGTTCTTC,CASSLEIDEQFF
-,TRBJ2-3,TRBV5-5,few,TGTGCCAGCAGCTTGGAGGTGGCTAGCGATGCAGATACGCAGTATTTT,CASSLEVASDADTQYF
-,TRBJ2-7,TRBV12-3/TRBV12-4,-,TGTGCCAGCAGTTTAGAGGCAGGGATAGCCCACGAGCAGTACTTC,CASSLEAGIAHEQYF
-,TRBJ2-1,TRBV5-1,few,TGCGCCAGCAGCTTGGTGGGTGGGAGTTGGTACAATGAGCAGTTCTTC,CASSLVGGSWYNEQFF
-,TRBJ2-1,TRBV20-1,-,TGCAGTGCTAGTCGGGGTTTCAATGAGCAGTTCTTC,CSASRGFNEQFF
-,TRBJ2-5,TRBV28,-,TGTGCCAGCAGTCTTAGAAACTACAAGAACCAAGAGACCCAGTACTTC,CASSLRNYKNQETQYF
-,TRBJ2-7,TRBV3-1,-,TGTGCCAGCAGCCAAGGAATAACAGGGTGGTGGGACGAGCAGTACTTC,CASSQGITGWWDEQYF
TRBD2,TRBJ2-7,TRBV20-1,few,TGCAGTGCTAGACATAGCGGGACCGTCTACGAGCAGTACTTC,CSARHSGTVYEQYF
-,TRBJ2-3,TRBV6-1,-,TGTGCCAGCACCAGACTAGTTGATACGCAGTATTTT,CASTRLVDTQYF
-,TRBJ2-5,TRBV6-7,-,TGTGCCAGCAGTTACTCGACTCCCGAGGGATTTGAAGAGACCCAGTACTTC,CASSYSTPEGFEETQYF
-,TRBJ2-7,TRBV7-2,-,TGTGCCAGCAGCTTGTCACACCAATACGAGCAGTACTTC,CASSLSHQYEQYF
TRBD1,TRBJ2-5,TRBV12-3/TRBV12-4,-,TGTGCCAGCAGTCCTGAAGCCGGGACAGGGGAAGAGACCCAGTACTTC,CASSPEAGTGEETQYF
-,TRBJ1-6,TRBV5-6,-,TGTGCCAGCAGCTCCCTCACAGGGAGCTCCTATAATTCACCCCTCCACTTT,CASSSLTGSSYNSPLHF
-,TRBJ2-1,TRBV5-1,-,TGCGCCAGCAGCTTGGGGACAGCAATATCCTACAATGAGCAGTTCTTC,CASSLGTAISYNEQFF
TRBD1,TRBJ2-4,TRBV5-6,-,TGTGCCAGCAGCGCGACACGACAGGGGGAGCAGTACTTC,CASSATRQGEQYF
TRBD1,TRBJ1-2,TRBV5-4,-,TGTGCCAGCAGCTTGGGGGGGGACAGGGCTAACTATGGCTACACCTTC,CASSLGGDRANYGYTF
TRBD2,TRBJ2-3,TRBV7-2,many,TGTGCCAGCAGCTCCGGACTAGCGGGGGGAGGAGATACGCAGTATTTT,CASSSGLAGGGDTQYF
TRBD2,TRBJ2-7,TRBV7-2,-,TGTGCCAGCAGCTTAGCGGAGTTGGGGGGGGAGCAGTACTTC,CASSLAELGGEQYF
TRBD2,TRBJ2-1,TRBV13,-,TGTGCCAGCGAGCCGTGGGGCCTAGCGGGAGTTGAGCAGTTCTTC,CASEPWGLAGVEQFF
-,TRBJ2-3,TRBV4-3,-,TGCGCCAGCAGCCAAGAACGGTTCACAGATACGCAGTATTTT,CASSQERFTDTQYF
TRBD1,TRBJ2-1,TRBV7-9,-,TGTGCCAGCAGCTCAACAGGGGGCGTTGTCAATGAGCAGTTCTTC,CASSSTGGVVNEQFF
TRBD2,TRBJ2-1,TRBV12-3/TRBV12-4,-,TGTGCCAGCAGGCAGCGGGATGGGTACAATGAGCAGTTCTTC,CASRQRDGYNEQFF
-,TRBJ1-2,TRBV2,-,TGTGCCAGCAGTGGGAAGGACAGTCTATATGGCTACACCTTC,CASSGKDSLYGYTF
-,TRBJ2-5,TRBV5-1,-,TGCGCCAGCAGCTCCCACGGGACCGAGTTGTACCAAGAGACCCAGTACTTC,CASSSHGTELYQETQYF
TRBD1,TRBJ2-3,TRBV27,few,TGTGCCAGCAGCCGATTAGGACAGGGGGCCGATACGCAGTATTTT,CASSRLGQGADTQYF
-,TRBJ1-1,TRBV28,-,TGTGCCACCTCCAGGGGCGTTGAAGCTTTCTTT,CATSRGVEAFF
-,TRBJ2-7,TRBV27,-,TGTGCCAGCAGTTTTCTCGGCCAGACTAACGAGCAGTACTTC,CASSFLGQTNEQYF
-,TRBJ2-4,TRBV7-2,-,TGTGCCAGCAGCTTACGAGGGGGGGGATTCGGCAAAAACATTCAGTACTTC,CASSLRGGGFGKNIQYF
-,TRBJ1-2,TRBV6-6,-,TGTGCCAGCAGTTACCCCCGGAGTGACAAGGACTATGGCTACACCTTC,CASSYPRSDKDYGYTF
-,TRBJ2-5,TRBV6-5,-,TGTGCCAGCAGTTACCTGGGGTGGGGTGATGTTAACGTGGAGACCCAGTACTTC,CASSYLGWGDVNVETQYF
-,TRBJ2-7,TRBV5-1,few,TGCGCCAGCAGCTTAAACCCATCGTACGAGCAGTACTTC,CASSLNPSYEQYF
TRBD1,TRBJ1-6,TRBV10-3,-,TGTGCCATCAGTGACCCGGGACAGGGTAATTCACCCCTCCACTTT,CAISDPGQGNSPLHF
-,TRBJ2-1,TRBV6-1,-,TGTGCCAGCAGTACCCGGATACGCTCCTACAATGAGCAGTTCTTC,CASSTRIRSYNEQFF